The 21 T cell receptor beta chains in this list originate from one sample, sequenced in a study of blood T cells in healthy people across ages. A second PCR, run for about 7 to 11 cycles, used a sample-barcoded 5' primer plus a J-beta primer mix. TCRdb analysed the 5' RACE reads with MiXCR anew, one entry per CDR3 protein. The sample holds about 1,600,000 distinct CDR3 sequences, 35% to 45% seen once. The sample comprised blood. The receptors were gathered from a woman aged 18-35 years in good health.

This rearrangement joins TRBV20-1 to TRBJ2-3; 7 bases agree with TRBD2. V trimming: 6 bases; J trimming: 0 bases; junction bases outside the gene matches: 12. The CDR3 covers 16 residues. Germline lookup yields CDR1 DFQATT and CDR2 SNEGSKA (reference sequence). CDR3 in DNA: TGCAGTGCCGGCGGCGGGAGCCAGACTAGCACAGATACGCAGTATTTT. Protein sequence: CSAGGGSQTSTDTQYF.

This clonotype was observed a few times. The rearrangement uses TRBV20-1 and TRBJ2-5; the D gene is possibly TRBD1 (6 bases). Germline V gene sequence: CDR1 DFQATT, CDR2 SNEGSKA (reference sequence). The CDR3 totals 17 residues. Trimming took 2 bases from V and 11 from J, leaving 30 bases between them. CDR3 sequence reads: CSARSLGQMSRANEQYF. The DNA for the CDR3 is TGCAGTGCTAGATCTCTGGGACAAATGTCCAGGGCCAATGAGCAGTACTTC.

The chain employs TRBV7-3 and TRBJ2-3; 9 bases are shared with TRBD1. The CDR3 covers 15 residues. Germline V CDR1 and CDR2: SGHTA, FQGTGA. Trimming removed 3 bases from V and 8 bases from J; junction bases left unmatched: 9. The CDR3 here is CASSLPGTGSGTQYF. The CDR3 nucleotides are TGTGCCAGCAGCTTGCCCGGGACAGGGTCGGGTACGCAGTATTTT.

J is TRBJ1-6 and V is TRBV6-5, with TRBD1 matching 8 bases. Germline V gene lookup returns CDR1 MNHEY and CDR2 SVGAGI. The CDR3 is 16 residues long. Trimming removed 0 bases from V and 10 bases from J; junction bases left unmatched: 8. The CDR3 reads CASSYSITGGESPLHF. The CDR3 DNA follows: TGTGCCAGCAGTTACTCGATCACAGGGGGGGAATCACCCCTCCACTTT.

The chain is built from TRBV6-5 and TRBJ1-2; 8 bases fit TRBD1. The CDR3 is 15 amino acids. The junction had 10 bases not matched to a gene; V was cut back by 6 bases and J by 4 bases. Germline V gene sequence: CDR1 MNHEY, CDR2 SVGAGI. CDR3 residues: CASSKDRVGPYGYTF. The CDR3 nucleotides are TGTGCCAGCAGCAAGGACAGGGTCGGCCCCTATGGCTACACCTTC.

This clonotype was picked up one time. Since a much larger clone is just one base distant, this may be a read error. V is TRBV29-1 and J is TRBJ2-1; D is possibly TRBD2 (5 bases). TRBJ2-7 explains the end of the DNA better; the J call may be wrong. The CDR3 has 13 amino acids. Germline loops: CDR1 SQVTM, CDR2 ANQGSEA. The CDR3 coding sequence is TGCAGCGTTGGAGGGTCGTCCTACAATGAGCAGTACTTC. The encoded protein is CSVGGSSYNEQYF.

This rearrangement joins TRBV20-1 to TRBJ1-4; 7 nucleotides line up with TRBD1. Germline CDR1 reads DFQATT; CDR2 reads SNEGSKA (reference sequence). J lost 8 bases, V lost 5 bases, and 11 bases had no gene match. The CDR3 loop spans 14 amino acids. The chain's CDR3 is CSALPRGLREKLFF. As DNA, the CDR3 is TGCAGTGCTCTCCCCAGGGGGTTACGGGAAAAACTGTTTTTT.

The chain has TRBV28 and TRBJ2-5; D call uncertain. CDR3 length: 15 residues. Per germline, CDR1 MDHEN and CDR2 SYDVKM. V lost 4 bases and J 11 bases, leaving 23 bases between the germline ends. The CDR3: CASSSRIILPDEQYF. The CDR3 region has the DNA TGTGCCAGCAGTTCCCGGATAATCCTCCCCGATGAGCAGTACTTC.

This clonotype appeared many times. The rearrangement uses TRBV5-1 and TRBJ2-7; no firm D call. Trimming left V 4 bases short and J 1 base short, with 12 bases between. This CDR3 spans 14 amino acids. Germline assignment: CDR1 SGHRS and CDR2 YFSETQ. The CDR3 DNA reads as TGCGCCAGCAGCCCGAATTGGGGATCCTACGAGCAGTACTTC. This gives the protein CASSPNWGSYEQYF.

Remarks on this clonotype: A read error may explain this, as a much larger clone is one base away. This CDR3 fails to terminate in the conserved phenylalanine or tryptophan, so it likely reflects a read error. The V call is TRBV29-1, the J call TRBJ2-1; the match to TRBD2 covers 7 bases. Germline CDR1 is SQVTM and CDR2 is ANQGSEA. V shed 7 bases and J 5 bases; nucleotides not matched to a gene: 5. The CDR3 covers 12 residues. Here the CDR3 reads CSAGLADNEQFS. CDR3 nucleotide sequence: TGCAGCGCCGGTCTAGCGGACAATGAGCAGTTCTCC.

This clonotype was recorded a few times. The CDR3 region has the DNA TGTGCCAGCAGCTTAGCTTACCCTGAAGCTTTCTTT. This translates into CASSLAYPEAFF. The V gene is TRBV7-9, the J gene TRBJ1-1, with D hard to call. V dropped 0 bases and J dropped 6 bases, with 5 bases sitting between them. Germline values: CDR1 SEHNR, CDR2 FQNEAQ (reference sequence). CDR3 length equals 12 residues.

This chain connects TRBV7-2 to TRBJ1-5, with D possibly TRBD1 on 6 matching bases. Germline CDR1 is SGHTA and CDR2 is FQGNSA. Trimming took off 3 bases at V and 4 bases at J, with 13 bases between the two ends. The CDR3 has 15 amino acids. CDR3 in amino acids: CASSLEQGWNQPQHF. In nucleotides, the CDR3 is TGTGCCAGCAGCTTGGAACAGGGATGGAATCAGCCCCAGCATTTT.

V gene TRBV20-1 combines with J gene TRBJ2-7; D might be TRBD2 (5 bases). This CDR3 comprises 13 residues. Per the germline V gene, CDR1 is DFQATT and CDR2 is SNEGSKA (reference sequence). Between the trimmed V and J ends, which lost 6 bases and 2 bases, there was a span of 14 bases. The DNA for the CDR3 is TGCAGTGCCCACGGGGTTAATACCTACGAGCAGTACTTC. Protein: CSAHGVNTYEQYF.

This clonotype has ten or more counts. The chain joins TRBV3-1 to TRBJ1-1; D gene unclear. Germline loops: CDR1 LGHDT, CDR2 YNNKEL (reference sequence). V lost 3 bases and J lost 1, with 6 bases in between. This CDR3 has 13 amino acids. CDR3 protein: CASSQRENTEAFF. DNA of the CDR3: TGTGCCAGCAGCCAGAGGGAGAACACTGAAGCTTTCTTT. The full variable domain, completed using reference TRBV3-1 and TRBJ1-1, is DTAVSQTPKYLVTQMGNDKSIKCEQNLGHDTMYWYKQDSKKFLKIMFSYNNKELIINETVPNRFSPKSPDKAHLNLHINSLELGDSAVYFCASSQRENTEAFFGQGTRLTVV.

The chain couples TRBV12-3 or TRBV12-4 to TRBJ2-7; a weak D match, TRBD1 (6 bases). The V end was cut by 3 bases, the J end by 6 bases, with 12 bases between. This CDR3 has 13 amino acids. Here the CDR3 reads CASSFRTASEQYF. Here the CDR3 DNA reads TGTGCCAGCAGTTTTCGGACAGCTTCCGAGCAGTACTTC.

This clonotype was detected only a few times. J is TRBJ2-7 and V is TRBV9, with TRBD1 as a possible D gene (5 bases). V was clipped by 4 bases and J by 2 bases, with 16 bases between them. CDR1 and CDR2 (germline): SGDLS, YYNGEE. This CDR3 spans 15 amino acids. The CDR3 region is CASSPRPRVTYEQYF. The CDR3 bases are TGTGCCAGCAGCCCTAGACCCAGGGTTACCTACGAGCAGTACTTC.

This clonotype showed up just a few times. This rearrangement joins TRBV20-1 to TRBJ2-3; 8 bases fit TRBD1. J was trimmed by 2 bases and V by 4 bases; bases with no gene match: 5. The CDR3 contains 14 residues. CDR1 and CDR2 (germline): DFQATT, SNEGSKA (reference sequence). In DNA, the CDR3 is TGCAGTGCTAAAAGGACAGGGATCACAGATACGCAGTATTTT. Encoded protein: CSAKRTGITDTQYF.

This clonotype appeared a few times. J is TRBJ1-4 and V is TRBV11-2; D may be TRBD1 (6 bases). The CDR3 is 16 amino acids. In germline, CDR1 is SGHAT, CDR2 FQNNGV. Trimming cost V 1 base and J 7 bases, with 16 bases left between them. The CDR3 loop is CASSLGVSQGSEKLFF. The CDR3 coding sequence is TGTGCCAGCAGCTTAGGGGTCTCCCAGGGGAGTGAAAAACTGTTTTTT.

This clonotype occurred many times. The V and J genes are TRBV25-1 and TRBJ2-3, with 9 bases identical to TRBD2. V lost 4 bases to trimming and J lost 3 bases; unmatched junction nucleotides: 2. Germline V gives CDR1 MGHDK, CDR2 SYGVNS. There are 14 residues in the CDR3. This chain's CDR3 is CASSVSGGTDTQYF. The CDR3 nucleotides are TGTGCCAGCAGTGTTAGCGGGGGTACAGATACGCAGTATTTT.

J is TRBJ1-2 and V is TRBV12-3 or TRBV12-4; no firm D call. The V gene lost 2 bases and the J gene lost 6 bases, with 10 bases spanning the gap. The CDR3 sequence is 13 residues long. The CDR3 region is CASSLSGLDGYTF. DNA for the CDR3: TGTGCCAGCAGTTTATCGGGGTTGGATGGCTACACCTTC.

The chain carries TRBV20-1 and TRBJ2-1, with 7 bases lining up with TRBD1. The germline V gene has CDR1 DFQATT and CDR2 SNEGSKA (reference sequence). V was clipped by 6 bases and J by 7 bases; unmatched bases: 9. The CDR3 runs to 13 residues. The CDR3 DNA sequence: TGCAGTGCCCCTAGGGGGCCGGTTAATGAGCAGTTCTTC. Its translation is CSAPRGPVNEQFF.